Each of the 16 T cell receptor beta chains below was sequenced from the same sample in a study of OX40 agonist ivuxolimab in advanced cancers. The assay was immunoSEQ multiplex PCR, and TCRdb's table has in-frame clones only and misses some. The data contain more than 100,000 clones, more than 85% of them singletons. The sequences come from CD4+ or CD8+ T cells sorted from blood, collected in a trial of the OX40 agonist ivuxolimab. These receptor sequences come from an adult with an advanced solid tumor such as melanoma, head and neck, liver or kidney cancer.

This chain links TRBV5-1 with TRBJ1-6; a possible D gene is TRBD1 (6 bases). V gave up 3 bases and J gave up 8 bases, with 21 bases separating them. CDR3 size: 17 residues. Germline V gives CDR1 SGHRS, CDR2 YFSETQ. The CDR3 DNA sequence: TGCGCCAGCAGCTGGGGGCCACGGGGGGTAGGTGATTCACCCCTCCACTTT. Its translation: CASSWGPRGVGDSPLHF.

This clone appeared a single time. The chain couples TRBV6-5 to TRBJ1-5; tentatively, D is TRBD1 (6 bases). V was cut by 5 bases and J by 7 bases, with 15 bases left in between. The germline gives CDR1 MNHEY, CDR2 SVGAGI. CDR3 length: 14 amino acids. The CDR3 here is CASSTVGGRQPQHF. The CDR3 DNA sequence: TGTGCCAGCAGTACGGTGGGGGGCCGGCAGCCCCAGCATTTT.

The chain joins TRBV18 to TRBJ2-7, with D perhaps matching TRBD1 (6 bases). Germline CDR1 KGHSH, CDR2 LQKENI. V lost 1 base and J 7 bases, leaving 8 bases between the germline ends. This CDR3 comprises 12 residues. The CDR3 region has the DNA TGTGCCAGCTCACCACGGCAGGGGGAGCAGTACTTC. Protein product: CASSPRQGEQYF.

This chain connects TRBV5-1 to TRBJ1-3; 9 bases are a match to TRBD1. Germline lookup yields CDR1 SGHRS and CDR2 YFSETQ. The J segment lost 0 bases and the V segment lost 4 bases, leaving 5 bases of the junction unmatched. The CDR3 is 16 residues long. CDR3 sequence reads: CASSRGQGNSGNTIYF. The CDR3 nucleotides are TGCGCCAGCAGCCGGGGACAGGGTAACTCTGGAAACACCATATATTTT. Combining the CDR3 with reference TRBV5-1 and TRBJ1-3 gives the whole variable domain KAGVTQTPRYLIKTRGQQVTLSCSPISGHRSVSWYQQTPGQGLQFLFEYFSETQRNKGNFPGRFSGRQFSNSRSEMNVSTLELGDSALYLCASSRGQGNSGNTIYFGEGSWLTVV.

V gene TRBV28 combines with J gene TRBJ1-1; TRBD1 is a possible D gene (5 bases). V shed 2 bases and J shed 1 base, with 14 bases lying between them. The CDR3 is made up of 16 amino acids. CDR1 is MDHEN and CDR2 is SYDVKM in the germline V gene. This CDR3 is CASSLGTSTRNTEAFF. In DNA form, the CDR3 reads TGTGCCAGCAGTTTAGGGACTTCCACCCGGAACACTGAAGCTTTCTTT.

J is TRBJ2-2 and V is TRBV2; D remains ambiguous. Germline V gene lookup returns CDR1 SNHLY and CDR2 FYNNEI. Trimming pared 5 bases from V and 5 bases from J, leaving 15 bases between. The CDR3 totals 15 residues. The CDR3 DNA reads as TGTGCCAGCAGTCCCGTGGGGTCTGGGACCGGGGAGCTGTTTTTT. It specifies CASSPVGSGTGELFF.

In DNA form, the CDR3 reads TGTGCCATCATGAGGGAGACTCACTACGAGCAGTACTTC. The encoded protein is CAIMRETHYEQYF. This chain joins TRBV6-5 and TRBJ2-7, with D possibly matching TRBD2 (5 bases). Trimming removed 10 bases from V and 3 bases from J, with 16 bases in between. Germline V CDR1 and CDR2: MNHEY, SVGAGI. The CDR3 length is 13 residues.

The chain carries TRBV6-5 and TRBJ1-1; 7 bases fit TRBD1. There are 14 residues in the CDR3. V shed 6 bases and J 0 bases; nucleotides not matched to a gene: 4. Germline V gives CDR1 MNHEY, CDR2 SVGAGI. This CDR3 is CASRLTGLNTEAFF. CDR3 sequence (DNA): TGTGCCAGCAGATTGACAGGGTTGAACACTGAAGCTTTCTTT.

This clone has a single count. The chain uses TRBV10-2 and TRBJ1-2, with D unresolved. The germline V gene encodes CDR1 WSHSY and CDR2 SAAADI. The V gene lost 3 bases and the J gene lost 3 bases, with 11 bases spanning the gap. The CDR3 sequence is 14 residues long. In DNA form, the CDR3 reads TGCGCCAGCAGTGATTTCCGGACGGACTATGGCTACACCTTC. It yields the protein CASSDFRTDYGYTF.

CDR3 protein: CASSLLGGRPGETQYF. CDR3 coding DNA: TGTGCCAGCAGCTTACTGGGGGGCCGGCCAGGAGAGACCCAGTACTTC. The chain carries TRBV11-3 and TRBJ2-5, with D possibly called TRBD1 or TRBD2 (6 bases each). Germline values: CDR1 SGHNT, CDR2 YENEEA. This CDR3 spans 16 amino acids. V was trimmed by 2 bases and J by 4 bases, leaving 17 bases between them.

This chain links TRBV5-4 with TRBJ2-7; 11 nucleotides agree with TRBD1. V dropped 0 bases and J dropped 6; count of bases not matched to a gene: 5. Per germline, CDR1 SGHNT and CDR2 YYREEE (reference sequence). The CDR3 sequence is 15 residues long. The CDR3 protein is CASSLDGQGALEQYF. Here the CDR3 DNA reads TGTGCCAGCAGCTTGGACGGACAGGGGGCTCTCGAGCAGTACTTC.

This chain uses TRBV11-2 with TRBJ2-7, with 7 bases that match TRBD1. This CDR3 has 15 amino acids. The trim removed 4 bases at V and 4 bases at J, leaving 10 bases unmatched. Germline CDR1 reads SGHAT; CDR2 reads FQNNGV. CDR3 region: CASSSSGTGQYEQYF. The CDR3 region has the DNA TGTGCCAGCAGCTCCTCCGGGACGGGACAGTACGAGCAGTACTTC. Based on the CDR3 plus reference TRBV11-2 and TRBJ2-7, the full variable domain is EAGVAQSPRYKIIEKRQSVAFWCNPISGHATLYWYQQILGQGPKLLIQFQNNGVVDDSQLPKDRFSAERLKGVDSTLKIQPAKLEDSAVYLCASSSSGTGQYEQYFGPGTRLTVT.

The chain recombines TRBV5-4 with TRBJ1-5; tentative D call: TRBD1 (6 bases). This CDR3 region has 16 residues. The V gene's germline CDR1 is SGHNT and CDR2 YYREEE (reference sequence). V dropped 4 bases and J dropped 5 bases, with 19 bases sitting between them. As DNA, the CDR3 is TGTGCCAGCAGCCCGAACCCGGACAGCGGGCATCAGCCCCAGCATTTT. Translating gives CASSPNPDSGHQPQHF. Together with reference TRBV5-4 and TRBJ1-5, the CDR3 gives the full variable domain: ETGVTQSPTHLIKTRGQQVTLRCSSQSGHNTVSWYQQALGQGPQFIFQYYREEENGRGNFPPRFSGLQFPNYSSELNVNALELDDSALYLCASSPNPDSGHQPQHFGDGTRLSIL.

The gene calls are TRBV7-2 and TRBJ1-2; TRBD1 agrees at 8 bases. This CDR3 spans 15 amino acids. Trimming took 0 bases from V and 5 from J; bases not matched to a gene: 5. The V gene's germline CDR1 is SGHTA and CDR2 FQGNSA. CDR3 in DNA: TGTGCCAGCAGCTTAGCCGGGACAGGAGATTATGGCTACACCTTC. Protein: CASSLAGTGDYGYTF.

The genes are TRBV4-2 and TRBJ2-7, with TRBD2 identical over 8 bases. The V gene's germline CDR1 is LGHNA and CDR2 YNFKEQ. The CDR3 runs to 15 residues. V was clipped by 4 bases and J by 0 bases; unmatched bases: 5. CDR3 DNA: TGTGCCAGCAGCCGGGAGGGACTAGTCTCCTACGAGCAGTACTTC. This codes for CASSREGLVSYEQYF.

The chain links TRBV5-5 to TRBJ2-2, with TRBD1 as a possible D gene (5 bases). Germline loops: CDR1 SGHKS, CDR2 YYEKEE (reference sequence). The CDR3 is made up of 13 amino acids. V shed 4 bases and J shed 9 bases, with 13 bases lying between them. CDR3 nucleotides: TGTGCCAGCAGCCCCCCTGGGGCGCGGGAGCTGTTTTTT. Its translation is CASSPPGARELFF.